Below, 9 T cell receptor beta chains from the same sample are listed, as sequenced in a study of shared clonotypes between healthy human individuals. Naive CD8 cells lacked CD45RO, underwent positive selection for CCR7 and left out terminally differentiated effector memory CD45RA+ cells. Sequenced by immunoSEQ multiplex PCR; TCRdb stores in-frame clones only, minus some. The data hold about 680,000 clones, with 92% observed a single time. The sequenced material came from naive CD8+ T cells sorted from blood. All receptors come from a man aged 25-45 years in good health.

The V gene is TRBV28, the J gene TRBJ2-1, with D possibly being TRBD1 (6 bases). CDR3 size: 13 residues. V was trimmed by 11 bases and J by 3 bases, leaving 14 bases between them. From germline, CDR1 is MDHEN and CDR2 SYDVKM. CDR3 sequence reads: CASRGVGYNEQFF. The CDR3 region has the DNA TGTGCCTCCAGGGGAGTAGGCTACAATGAGCAGTTCTTC.

The chain carries TRBV4-1 and TRBJ2-7; maybe TRBD2 (6 bases). Trimming stripped 1 base from V and 4 bases from J, with 14 bases between. The CDR3 extends over 15 amino acids. Looked up from germline, CDR1 is MGHRA and CDR2 is YSYEKL. The CDR3 loop is CASSQGAGPGYEQYF. CDR3 DNA: TGCGCCAGCAGCCAAGGGGCGGGACCAGGGTACGAGCAGTACTTC.

The chain joins TRBV10-1 to TRBJ2-3; D unresolved. V gave up 0 bases and J gave up 0 bases, with 10 bases separating them. Germline values: CDR1 WNHNN, CDR2 SYGVQD (reference sequence). The CDR3 spans 16 residues. As DNA, the CDR3 is TGCGCCAGCAGTGAGTCTACTCCGCCTAGCACAGATACGCAGTATTTT. It is translated as CASSESTPPSTDTQYF.

This clone was recorded only once. The chain couples TRBV28 to TRBJ1-1; 8 bases are a match to TRBD1. This CDR3 has 17 residues. J lost 0 bases, V lost 5 bases, and 11 bases had no gene match. Germline V gene sequence: CDR1 MDHEN, CDR2 SYDVKM. DNA of the CDR3: TGTGCCAGCAGTCCGAGGCGGACAGGGAGACTGAACACTGAAGCTTTCTTT. This encodes CASSPRRTGRLNTEAFF.

V is TRBV4-1 and J is TRBJ1-1, with no clear D. CDR1 is MGHRA, CDR2 YSYEKL, per germline. The ends were cut back, 0 bases at V and 0 bases at J, with 2 bases in the middle. This CDR3 comprises 13 residues. The CDR3 nucleotides read TGCGCCAGCAGCCAAGAGGTGAACACTGAAGCTTTCTTT. This gives the protein CASSQEVNTEAFF.

V and J are TRBV27 and TRBJ2-7; the match to TRBD1 covers 10 bases. Germline V gene data show CDR1 as MNHEY and CDR2 as SMNVEV (reference sequence). The CDR3 loop spans 17 amino acids. The J segment lost 2 bases and the V segment lost 2 bases, leaving 9 bases of the junction unmatched. Here the CDR3 reads CASSLSYGDRGPYEQYF. The CDR3 coding sequence is TGTGCCAGCAGTTTAAGCTACGGGGACAGGGGTCCCTACGAGCAGTACTTC.

CDR3 DNA sequence: TGTGCCAGCAGTACCCCGACAGGGAAAGCTAACTATGGCTACACCTTC. This sequence encodes CASSTPTGKANYGYTF. The chain links TRBV28 to TRBJ1-2; TRBD1 agrees at 7 bases. The germline V gene has CDR1 MDHEN and CDR2 SYDVKM. Trimming cost V 5 bases and J 0 bases; bases outside gene matches: 9. This CDR3 is 16 amino acids long.

J is TRBJ2-1 and V is TRBV11-2; 7 nucleotides agree with TRBD2. Trimming cost V 2 bases and J 9 bases; bases outside gene matches: 7. The CDR3 has 14 amino acids. Looked up from germline, CDR1 is SGHAT and CDR2 is FQNNGV. The CDR3 DNA reads TGTGCCAGCAGCTTACTTACTAGCGTAGGTGAGCAGTTCTTC. Its translation is CASSLLTSVGEQFF. Together with reference TRBV11-2 and TRBJ2-1, the CDR3 gives the full variable domain: EAGVAQSPRYKIIEKRQSVAFWCNPISGHATLYWYQQILGQGPKLLIQFQNNGVVDDSQLPKDRFSAERLKGVDSTLKIQPAKLEDSAVYLCASSLLTSVGEQFFGPGTRLTVL.

The rearrangement links TRBV29-1 to TRBJ2-1; tentative D call: TRBD2 (6 bases). This CDR3 has 16 residues. CDR1 and CDR2 (germline): SQVTM, ANQGSEA. V dropped 2 bases and J dropped 5 bases, with 19 bases sitting between them. CDR3 DNA: TGCAGCGTTGAACCCACCTCTAGGAGGGCCCACAATGAGCAGTTCTTC. It encodes CSVEPTSRRAHNEQFF.